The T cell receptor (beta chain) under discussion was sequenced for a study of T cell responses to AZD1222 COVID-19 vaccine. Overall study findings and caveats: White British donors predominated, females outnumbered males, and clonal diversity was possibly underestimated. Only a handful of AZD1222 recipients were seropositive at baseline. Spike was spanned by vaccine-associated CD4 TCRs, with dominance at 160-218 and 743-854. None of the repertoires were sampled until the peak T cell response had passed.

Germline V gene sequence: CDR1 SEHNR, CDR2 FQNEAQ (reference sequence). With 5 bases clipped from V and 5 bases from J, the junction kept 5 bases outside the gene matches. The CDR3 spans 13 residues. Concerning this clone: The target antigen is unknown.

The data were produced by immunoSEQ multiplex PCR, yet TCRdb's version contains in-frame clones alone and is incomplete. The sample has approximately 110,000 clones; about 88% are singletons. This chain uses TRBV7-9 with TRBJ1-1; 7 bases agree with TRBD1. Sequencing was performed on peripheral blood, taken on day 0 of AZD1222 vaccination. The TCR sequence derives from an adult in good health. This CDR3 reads CASSNRGWTEAFF. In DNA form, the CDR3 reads TGTGCCAGCAGCAACAGGGGTTGGACTGAAGCTTTCTTT.